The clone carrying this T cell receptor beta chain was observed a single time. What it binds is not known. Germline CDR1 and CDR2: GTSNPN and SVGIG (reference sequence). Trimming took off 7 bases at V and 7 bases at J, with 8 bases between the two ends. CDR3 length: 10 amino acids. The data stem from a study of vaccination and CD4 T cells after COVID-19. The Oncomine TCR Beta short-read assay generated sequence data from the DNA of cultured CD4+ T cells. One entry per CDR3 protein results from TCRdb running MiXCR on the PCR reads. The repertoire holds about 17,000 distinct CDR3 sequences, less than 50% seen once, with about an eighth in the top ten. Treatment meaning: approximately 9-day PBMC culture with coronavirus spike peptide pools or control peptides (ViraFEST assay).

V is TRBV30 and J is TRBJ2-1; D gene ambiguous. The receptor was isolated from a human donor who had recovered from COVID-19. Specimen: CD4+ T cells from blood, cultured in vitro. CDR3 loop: CASRWNEQFF. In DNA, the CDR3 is TGTGCCTCTCGTTGGAATGAGCAGTTCTTC.